These 7 T cell receptor beta chains were all obtained from the same sample, sequenced in a study of T cell responses to AZD1222 COVID-19 vaccine. Sequenced by immunoSEQ multiplex PCR; TCRdb stores in-frame clones only, minus some. Of 86,000 or so clones listed, about nine tenths are singletons. Sequenced here: peripheral blood, sampled 28 days after the second AZD1222 dose. Receptors originate from an adult who received the AZD1222 COVID-19 vaccine.

V is TRBV2 and J is TRBJ2-7; maybe TRBD2 (6 bases). The germline V gene has CDR1 SNHLY and CDR2 FYNNEI. The V gene lost 2 bases and the J gene lost 0 bases, with 8 bases spanning the gap. The CDR3 is 14 amino acids. The CDR3, as DNA: TGTGCCAGCAGTGAACAGGGACTCTCCTACGAGCAGTACTTC. Its protein product is CASSEQGLSYEQYF.

The rearrangement links TRBV19 to TRBJ1-1; D is unclear. Trimming stripped 4 bases from V and 4 bases from J, with 13 bases between. Germline CDR1 reads LNHDA; CDR2 reads SQIVND (reference sequence). The length of the CDR3 is 14 residues. The chain's CDR3 is CASSRTPGVTEAFF. CDR3 DNA sequence: TGTGCCAGTAGTAGAACCCCGGGTGTCACTGAAGCTTTCTTT.

The chain recombines TRBV5-1 with TRBJ2-1; tentatively, D is TRBD2 (6 bases). CDR1 SGHRS and CDR2 YFSETQ come from the germline V gene. The CDR3 contains 13 residues. V lost 2 bases and J lost 12, with 15 bases in between. CDR3 region: CASSFGPGRGQFF. The CDR3 coding sequence is TGCGCCAGCAGCTTCGGACCGGGGCGGGGGCAGTTCTTC.

The V gene is TRBV4-2, the J gene TRBJ2-6, with 7 bases aligning to TRBD2. This CDR3 has 16 residues. CDR1 is LGHNA, CDR2 YNFKEQ, per germline. V shed 1 base and J 4 bases; nucleotides not matched to a gene: 4. The CDR3 DNA follows: TGTGCCAGCAGCCAAGTGGGGGGGGGAGGGGCCAACGTCCTGACTTTC. This codes for CASSQVGGGGANVLTF.

This clone came up a few times. J is TRBJ1-1 and V is TRBV18; no definite D call. Trimming cost V 5 bases and J 1 base, with 11 bases left between them. The CDR3 runs to 14 residues. The germline CDR1 and CDR2 sequences are KGHSH and LQKENI. CDR3 region: CASSLIEGNTEAFF. CDR3 in DNA: TGTGCCAGCTCATTAATCGAGGGGAACACTGAAGCTTTCTTT.

J is TRBJ1-2 and V is TRBV12-5; D remains ambiguous. This CDR3 region has 14 residues. Germline assignment: CDR1 LGHNT and CDR2 FRNRAP. Trimming took off 4 bases at V and 8 bases at J, with 17 bases between the two ends. DNA of the CDR3: TGTGCTAGTGGTTACTTCTCCGGGGTGCGGGGCTACACCTTC. Amino acids: CASGYFSGVRGYTF.

This chain joins TRBV27 and TRBJ1-2; the D is unclear. CDR1 MNHEY and CDR2 SMNVEV come from the germline V gene (reference sequence). The CDR3 is made up of 14 amino acids. V shed 2 bases and J shed 2 bases, with 9 bases lying between them. Written as DNA, the CDR3 is TGTGCCAGCAGTTTAATTATGGGGAACTATGGCTACACCTTC. Encoded protein: CASSLIMGNYGYTF.